The clone carrying this TCR beta chain was detected a few times. Its antigen is unknown. The germline gene is not matched at one end of the junction; a read error may be the cause. The data were obtained in a study of T cells in Graves' hyperthyroidism and ophthalmopathy. At the level of the study: The blood sample was taken at first diagnosis, before treatment began.

Researchers amplified the TCR beta CDR3 regions from RNA transcripts. First-round RT-PCR of the TCR CDR3 relied on the HTBI primer set. TCRdb re-called the multiplex PCR reads through MiXCR, storing one row per CDR3 protein. The sample lists 700,000 to 950,000 distinct CDR3 sequences, roughly a third occurring once. Broader study findings: Most thyroid clonotypes expanded above 0.001 appeared in blood too.

The length of the CDR3 is 14 residues. Germline V gives CDR1 SNHLY, CDR2 FYNNEI. This receptor was identified in a middle-aged woman with Graves' hyperthyroidism. Sequencing used blood. This chain uses TRBV2 with TRBJ1-5; no clear D gene. The CDR3 sequence is CASSPREGYQPQHF. CDR3 bases: TGCGCCAGCAGCCCCCGGGAGGGTTATCAGCCCCAGCATTTT.